These 22 T cell receptor beta chains came from one sample sequenced in a study of cytomegalovirus exposure and HLA in healthy donors. Researchers ran the PCR with 60 Vbeta and 13 Jbeta primers. Profiled with immunoSEQ multiplex PCR; TCRdb holds only in-frame clones, not every one. The repertoire has 95,000 to 150,000 clones, 78% of them found once; the top ten carry 6.3%. Sequences were obtained from PBMCs. Source of these receptors: a woman aged 40 to 55 in good health and CMV-seronegative.

The chain has TRBV19 and TRBJ2-7, with D maybe TRBD2 (5 bases). Germline assignment: CDR1 LNHDA and CDR2 SQIVND (reference sequence). Trimming pared 1 base from V and 3 bases from J, leaving 16 bases between. CDR3 length equals 16 residues. CDR3 protein: CASSIGLLGRDYEQYF. The CDR3 DNA follows: TGTGCCAGTAGTATAGGGCTACTAGGAAGGGACTACGAGCAGTACTTC.

The chain joins TRBV11-2 to TRBJ2-5; the match to TRBD2 covers 10 bases. With V trimmed by 4 bases and J by 11 bases, 19 bases remained unmatched. The CDR3 spans 17 residues. The V gene's germline CDR1 is SGHAT and CDR2 FQNNGV. The CDR3 sequence is CASSSQAGSSGSYGQYF. The CDR3 DNA follows: TGTGCCAGCAGCTCCCAGGCCGGGTCTAGCGGGAGTTATGGGCAGTACTTC.

The chain links TRBV15 to TRBJ2-6; a possible D gene is TRBD1 (5 bases). CDR1 LNHNV and CDR2 YYDKDF come from the germline V gene (reference sequence). V shed 2 bases and J shed 0 bases, with 11 bases lying between them. The length of the CDR3 is 17 residues. CDR3 amino acids: CATSRSYRSSGANVLTF. DNA for the CDR3: TGTGCCACCAGCAGATCCTACAGGTCCTCTGGGGCCAACGTCCTGACTTTC.

The chain couples TRBV10-1 to TRBJ2-1; 8 bases match TRBD2. The CDR3 runs to 15 residues. Germline loops: CDR1 WNHNN, CDR2 SYGVQD (reference sequence). The junction had 8 bases not matched to a gene; V was cut back by 3 bases and J by 7 bases. CDR3 region: CASSEAGEGRNEQFF. The CDR3 DNA is TGCGCCAGCAGTGAAGCGGGAGAGGGGAGGAATGAGCAGTTCTTC.

V and J are TRBV4-3 and TRBJ2-3, with D perhaps matching TRBD1 (5 bases). Trimming removed 0 bases at V and 8 bases at J, with 9 bases between. Per germline, CDR1 LGHNA and CDR2 YSLEER. The CDR3 spans 13 residues. The CDR3 loop is CASSQEGLSTQYF. The DNA of the CDR3 is TGCGCCAGCAGCCAAGAGGGGCTTAGTACGCAGTATTTT.

This clone appeared a few times. The chain carries TRBV5-4 and TRBJ1-2; 7 bases are shared with TRBD1. Trimming at V came to 4 bases and at J to 4 bases, leaving 7 bases not matched to a gene. The length of the CDR3 is 14 residues. The germline V gene encodes CDR1 SGHNT and CDR2 YYREEE (reference sequence). The DNA of the CDR3 is TGTGCCAGCAGCAGACAGGGACCTCCCTATGGCTACACCTTC. Amino acids: CASSRQGPPYGYTF.

This rearrangement joins TRBV15 to TRBJ2-4, with D unresolved. Trimming stripped 3 bases from V and 7 bases from J, with 16 bases between. The CDR3 contains 15 residues. Germline CDR1 reads LNHNV; CDR2 reads YYDKDF (reference sequence). This chain's CDR3 is CATSRAQSGPNIQYF. The CDR3 bases are TGTGCCACCAGCAGGGCTCAGAGTGGGCCGAACATTCAGTACTTC.

The V call is TRBV9, the J call TRBJ2-1; no reliable D call. The CDR3 consists of 14 residues. CDR1 SGDLS and CDR2 YYNGEE come from the germline V gene. V was shortened by 0 bases and J by 10 bases, with 14 bases between the two germline ends. CDR3 in DNA: TGTGCCAGCAGCGTAGGCCCGAACTTATCCGAGCAGTTCTTC. It is translated as CASSVGPNLSEQFF.

The chain combines TRBV7-8 with TRBJ2-1; TRBD2 is a possible D gene (5 bases). V shed 1 base and J shed 8 bases, with 27 bases lying between them. Germline CDR1 and CDR2: SGHVS and FQNEAQ. There are 19 residues in the CDR3. As DNA, the CDR3 is TGTGCCAGCAGCTTAGACCGGTTGCGTGGGAGTGGTATCCGCGATGAGCAGTTCTTC. Translation gives CASSLDRLRGSGIRDEQFF.

This clone was seen a single time. The chain employs TRBV4-1 and TRBJ2-3; D call uncertain. Germline assignment: CDR1 MGHRA and CDR2 YSYEKL. This CDR3 region has 16 residues. V lost 2 bases, J lost 0 bases, and 12 bases lay in between. The CDR3 loop reads CASSQPYASSTDTQYF. As DNA, the CDR3 is TGCGCCAGCAGCCAACCCTACGCTTCTAGCACAGATACGCAGTATTTT.

V usage is TRBV7-6 and J usage is TRBJ2-2, with 10 bases lining up with TRBD1. Germline CDR1 reads SGHVS; CDR2 reads FNYEAQ. This CDR3 has 15 amino acids. Germline trimming cut 4 bases from V and 6 bases from J; bases unmatched to any gene: 5. CDR3: CASSYDRGLPGELFF. In nucleotides, the CDR3 is TGTGCCAGCAGCTACGACAGGGGGCTCCCCGGGGAGCTGTTTTTT.

The chain is built from TRBV19 and TRBJ2-7; D perhaps matches TRBD2 (6 bases). The V end lost 2 bases, the J end lost 2 bases, and 16 bases lay between the germline ends. Germline V lookup: CDR1 LNHDA, CDR2 SQIVND (reference sequence). This CDR3 contains 16 residues. The CDR3 sequence is CASSIRRASVTYEQYF. The CDR3 region has the DNA TGTGCCAGTAGTATAAGGCGGGCTAGCGTCACCTACGAGCAGTACTTC.

V is TRBV19 and J is TRBJ2-1, with 7 bases matching TRBD1. Germline CDR1 LNHDA, CDR2 SQIVND (reference sequence). This CDR3 is 14 amino acids long. The V segment lost 2 bases and the J segment 9 bases; nucleotides outside the gene matches: 7. CDR3 loop: CASSIMGAGGEQFF. CDR3 DNA sequence: TGTGCCAGTAGTATAATGGGGGCAGGGGGTGAGCAGTTCTTC.

The chain links TRBV19 to TRBJ1-2, with a tentative D call TRBD1 (5 bases). Trimming removed 3 bases from V and 8 bases from J, with 16 bases in between. This CDR3 is built from 14 residues. Germline CDR1 LNHDA, CDR2 SQIVND (reference sequence). This CDR3 reads CASSIPPGNGGYTF. The CDR3 nucleotides read TGTGCCAGTAGTATCCCTCCAGGGAACGGCGGCTACACCTTC.

The rearrangement links TRBV9 to TRBJ2-5; D might be TRBD1 (8 bases). With the DNA end fitting TRBJ2-7 better, the J assignment may be wrong. Germline V gene sequence: CDR1 SGDLS, CDR2 YYNGEE. The CDR3 length is 14 residues. DNA of the CDR3: TGTGCCAGCAGCGTTACAGGGGGGGTCGACGAGCAGTACTTC. Translation gives CASSVTGGVDEQYF.

This clone has just a few counts. In nucleotides, the CDR3 is TGTGCCAGCAGATGGCTAGCGGCTGACACCGGGGAGCTGTTTTTT. This encodes CASRWLAADTGELFF. V and J are TRBV6-6 and TRBJ2-2; 7 bases are shared with TRBD2. The germline CDR1 and CDR2 sequences are MNHNY and SVGAGI (reference sequence). CDR3 length: 15 amino acids. With 6 bases clipped from V and 3 bases from J, the junction kept 7 bases outside the gene matches.

This clone occurred a few times. CDR3 residues: CASSESSGALNDSPLHF. The CDR3 nucleotides read TGCGCCAGCAGTGAGTCGTCAGGGGCCCTTAATGATTCACCCCTCCACTTT. This chain connects TRBV10-2 to TRBJ1-6; maybe TRBD1 (6 bases). Between the trimmed V and J ends, which lost 0 bases and 8 bases, there was a span of 17 bases. CDR3 length equals 17 residues. Germline lookup yields CDR1 WSHSY and CDR2 SAAADI.

The V call is TRBV11-3, the J call TRBJ2-3, with TRBD2 as a possible D gene (6 bases). V dropped 4 bases and J dropped 3 bases, with 14 bases sitting between them. Germline V gene lookup returns CDR1 SGHNT and CDR2 YENEEA. The CDR3 has 15 residues. The CDR3: CASSSGLMETDTQYF. CDR3 nucleotide sequence: TGTGCCAGCAGCTCGGGACTCATGGAGACAGATACGCAGTATTTT.

The chain joins TRBV28 to TRBJ1-3; D unresolved. V was pared by 4 bases and J by 0 bases, with 7 bases between. The CDR3 runs 14 residues. The germline V gene has CDR1 MDHEN and CDR2 SYDVKM. The CDR3 loop is CASSYESSGNTIYF. The DNA of the CDR3 is TGTGCCAGCAGTTATGAGAGCTCTGGAAACACCATATATTTT.

V usage is TRBV2 and J usage is TRBJ1-1, with unresolved D. CDR1 is SNHLY and CDR2 is FYNNEI in the germline V gene. Trimming took off 6 bases at V and 1 base at J, with 9 bases between the two ends. The CDR3 totals 13 residues. CDR3 sequence: CASRIDWNTEAFF. In DNA, the CDR3 is TGTGCCAGCAGGATTGACTGGAACACTGAAGCTTTCTTT.

The chain has TRBV7-9 and TRBJ1-1; D may be TRBD1 (6 bases). Germline V gives CDR1 SEHNR, CDR2 FQNEAQ (reference sequence). This CDR3 has 17 amino acids. V was trimmed by 5 bases and J by 0 bases, leaving 19 bases between them. The CDR3 nucleotides read TGTGCCAGCAGCCCAGGATCTTACGGACAGATGAACACTGAAGCTTTCTTT. It specifies CASSPGSYGQMNTEAFF. Combining the CDR3 with reference TRBV7-9 and TRBJ1-1 gives the whole variable domain DTGVSQNPRHKITKRGQNVTFRCDPISEHNRLYWYRQTLGQGPEFLTYFQNEAQLEKSRLLSDRFSAERPKGSFSTLEIQRTEQGDSAMYLCASSPGSYGQMNTEAFFGQGTRLTVV.

The chain uses TRBV9 and TRBJ1-6, with TRBD1 matching 7 bases. Germline values: CDR1 SGDLS, CDR2 YYNGEE. CDR3 size: 15 residues. Germline trimming cut 0 bases from V and 10 bases from J; bases unmatched to any gene: 7. This chain's CDR3 is CASSVVGDSASPLHF. The DNA of the CDR3 is TGTGCCAGCAGCGTAGTTGGGGACAGTGCGTCACCCCTCCACTTT.